These T cell receptor beta chains were read from a single sample in a study of post-analysis software for immune sequencing data. TCRdb recomputed calls from the PCR reads with MiXCR, one row per CDR3 protein. The sample lists approximately 260,000 distinct CDR3 sequences; 35% to 45% were seen once. Sequencing was done on a sample of blood. These receptors originate from a girl aged 5-17 years with multiple sclerosis. The CDR3 runs from the conserved cysteine through the conserved F or W. The D gene is left open where the match is weak. Expanded clones get a size class; other rows say once, few or many, or leave the size out.

TRBJ1-1 | 14 | TRBD1 | TRBV5-1 | few | TGCGCCAGCAGCTTGACAGGGGCGAACACTGAAGCTTTCTTT | CASSLTGANTEAFF
TRBJ2-2 | 17 | TRBD2 | TRBV12-3/TRBV12-4 | - | TGTGCCAGCAGCTCCCCCGGACTAGTGGGAATTACCGGGGAGCTGTTTTTT | CASSSPGLVGITGELFF
TRBJ2-7 | 21 | TRBD1 | TRBV6-5 | - | TGTGCCAGCAGTTATGTTACCCCTGGGACAGGGAGATCCTCAAGCTCCTACGAGCAGTACTTC | CASSYVTPGTGRSSSSYEQYF
TRBJ1-4 | 15 | TRBD1 | TRBV7-2 | few | TGTGCCAGCAGCTGGCGACAGGGCCCGGATGAAAAACTGTTTTTT | CASSWRQGPDEKLFF
TRBJ2-1 | 15 | TRBD2 | TRBV28 | - | TGTGCCGGCACTGATCGGACTAGCGGGGGGGCTGAGCAGTTCTTC | CAGTDRTSGGAEQFF
TRBJ2-3 | 13 | - | TRBV12-3/TRBV12-4 | once | TGTGCCAGCAGCAGTTCCTTGGGACCGGCGCAGTATTTT | CASSSSLGPAQYF
TRBJ2-1 | 16 | - | TRBV4-1 | few | TGCGCCAGCAGCCAACAACCGGCGTTGACTCACAATGAGCAGTTCTTC | CASSQQPALTHNEQFF
TRBJ2-5 | 12 | - | TRBV7-2 | many | TGTGCCAGCAACATCCCCCAAGAGACCCAGTACTTC | CASNIPQETQYF
TRBJ2-3 | 15 | - | TRBV5-1 | many | TGCGCCAGCAGCACCACCCGGCCCCGCACAGATACGCAGTATTTT | CASSTTRPRTDTQYF
TRBJ1-1 | 16 | - | TRBV3-1 | few | TGTGCCAGCAGCGACCAACGAATACTTAGTAACACTGAAGCTTTCTTT | CASSDQRILSNTEAFF
TRBJ2-5 | 15 | TRBD2 | TRBV5-1 | many | TGCGCCAGCAGCTTGCGCGGGGGATCGGGAGAGACCCAGTACTTC | CASSLRGGSGETQYF
TRBJ1-2 | 14 | - | TRBV3-1 | few | TGTGCCAGCAGCCTCACCGGGACCTCCTATGGCTACACCTTC | CASSLTGTSYGYTF
TRBJ1-4 | 16 | - | TRBV27 | few | TGTGCCAGCAGTTTATTGTCGGGCAGGGGCCTCGAAAAACTGTTTTTT | CASSLLSGRGLEKLFF
TRBJ1-5 | 18 | TRBD1 | TRBV5-6 | - | TGTGCCAGCAGCTTGCGCGGACAGGGTTTGTTGAGCAATCAGCCCCAGCATTTT | CASSLRGQGLLSNQPQHF
TRBJ2-3 | 17 | TRBD2 | TRBV4-1 | many | TGCGCCAGCAGCTCGGAACCCCCTAGCGGGAGGGCAGATACGCAGTATTTT | CASSSEPPSGRADTQYF
TRBJ2-1 | 11 | - | TRBV20-1 | many | TGCAGTGCTAGTACCCAGTATGAGCAGTTCTTC | CSASTQYEQFF
TRBJ2-2 | 17 | TRBD2 | TRBV7-3 | few | TGTGCCAGCAGCTTAATGTCGAGCGGGAGATTTGCCGGGGAGCTGTTTTTT | CASSLMSSGRFAGELFF
TRBJ2-1 | 15 | TRBD2 | TRBV4-2 | - | TGTGTCAGCAGCCAAGATCTCGGCGGGAGAAATGAGCAGTTCTTC | CVSSQDLGGRNEQFF
TRBJ1-1 | 14 | - | TRBV5-6 | many | TGTGCCAGCAGCTTGGGCGCCCTCCCCCTCGAAGCTTTCTTT | CASSLGALPLEAFF
TRBJ2-7 | 16 | - | TRBV12-3/TRBV12-4 | - | TGTGCCAGCAGTTTAGCTGGGGGGCGAAGCGTCTACGAGCAGTACTTC | CASSLAGGRSVYEQYF
TRBJ2-1 | 15 | TRBD1 | TRBV6-1 | many | TGTGCCAGCAGCCCCCGGGGACAGGGAAGGAATGAGCAGTTCTTC | CASSPRGQGRNEQFF
TRBJ2-3 | 12 | - | TRBV7-2 | many | TGTGCCAGCAGCCTAGACCTTTTGGCGCAGTATTTT | CASSLDLLAQYF
TRBJ2-2 | 14 | - | TRBV15 | few | TGTGCCACCAGCAGGGATGCCAGGGCCGGGGAGCTGTTTTTT | CATSRDARAGELFF
TRBJ2-3 | 12 | - | TRBV7-2 | - | TGTGCCAGCAGGAATAGTGAGCTGACGCAGTATTTT | CASRNSELTQYF
TRBJ2-2 | 11 | - | TRBV3-1 | - | TGTGCCAGCGGATATACCGGGGAGCTGTTTTTT | CASGYTGELFF
TRBJ1-1 | 12 | - | TRBV20-1 | few | TGCAGTGCTAGATTAAGGGTTACTGAAGCTTTCTTT | CSARLRVTEAFF
TRBJ1-1 | 13 | - | TRBV7-8 | - | TGTGCCAGCAGCTCAGAGGGGAACACTGAAGCTTTCTTT | CASSSEGNTEAFF
TRBJ2-7 | 18 | TRBD1 | TRBV20-1 | few | TGCAGTGCTAGAGATAATGGGTTAGAATCAGGGGGCGGGTACGAGCAGTACTTC | CSARDNGLESGGGYEQYF
TRBJ1-2 | 14 | - | TRBV12-3/TRBV12-4 | - | TGTGCCAGCAGCCGCGGGGGGACTAACTATGGCTACACCTTC | CASSRGGTNYGYTF
TRBJ2-6 | 14 | - | TRBV15 | many | TGTGCCACCGCGAGCGTACAAGGGGCCAACGTCCTGACTTTC | CATASVQGANVLTF
TRBJ1-5 | 18 | - | TRBV20-1 | many | TGCAGTGCTAGAGATAGGAAGCCGGGACACAGACCTTATCAGCCCCAGCATTTT | CSARDRKPGHRPYQPQHF
TRBJ1-1 | 12 | TRBD1 | TRBV29-1 | many | TGCAGCGATGGGACAGGGGCCACTGAAGCTTTCTTT | CSDGTGATEAFF
TRBJ2-3 | 14 | TRBD2 | TRBV12-3/TRBV12-4 | - | TGTGCCAGCAGTCCGGGACTACGAACAGATACGCAGTATTTT | CASSPGLRTDTQYF
TRBJ2-7 | 15 | - | TRBV3-1 | few | TGTGCCAGCACCCAAGGGGGAGCCCCCTACAATGAGCAGTACTTC | CASTQGGAPYNEQYF
TRBJ2-6 | 13 | - | TRBV6-1 | many | TGTGCCACCACGCGTGTTGGGGCCAACGTCCTGACTTTC | CATTRVGANVLTF
TRBJ2-1 | 12 | TRBD1 | TRBV12-3/TRBV12-4 | few | TGTGCCAGCAGTTCAACACCGGGACAGGGGTTCTTC | CASSSTPGQGFF
TRBJ2-5 | 14 | TRBD2 | TRBV20-1 | many | TGCAGTGCTGATCTAGCGGGGGGGCTGGAGACCCAGTACTTC | CSADLAGGLETQYF
TRBJ1-5 | 14 | - | TRBV18 | - | TGTGCCAGCTCAGTGACAGAACGCAATCAGCCCCAGCATTTT | CASSVTERNQPQHF
TRBJ2-2 | 15 | TRBD1 | TRBV5-1 | - | TGCGCCAGCAGTCCCGACAGGGAGTATCCCGGGGAGCTGTTTTTT | CASSPDREYPGELFF